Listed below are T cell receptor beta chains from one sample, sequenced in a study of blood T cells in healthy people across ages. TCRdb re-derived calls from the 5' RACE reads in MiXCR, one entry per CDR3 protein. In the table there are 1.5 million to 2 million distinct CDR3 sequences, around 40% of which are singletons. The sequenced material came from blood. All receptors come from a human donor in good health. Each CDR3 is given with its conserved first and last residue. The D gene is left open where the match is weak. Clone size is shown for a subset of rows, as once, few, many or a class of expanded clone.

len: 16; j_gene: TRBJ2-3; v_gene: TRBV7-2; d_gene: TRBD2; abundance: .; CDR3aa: CASSLVPAGITDTQYF; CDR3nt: TGTGCCAGCAGCTTAGTCCCAGCGGGGATCACAGATACGCAGTATTTT
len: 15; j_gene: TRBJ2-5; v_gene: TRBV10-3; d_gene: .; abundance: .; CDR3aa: CAISAGVSDQETQYF; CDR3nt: TGTGCCATCAGTGCGGGGGTTTCGGACCAAGAGACCCAGTACTTC
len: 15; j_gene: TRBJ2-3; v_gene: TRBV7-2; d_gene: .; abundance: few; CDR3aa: CASSLAGGPAGTQYF; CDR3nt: TGTGCCAGCAGCTTAGCAGGGGGGCCTGCGGGTACGCAGTATTTT
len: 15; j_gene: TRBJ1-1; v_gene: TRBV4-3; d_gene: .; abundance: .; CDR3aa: CASSQSAPLNTEAFF; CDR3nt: TGCGCCAGCAGCCAGAGCGCACCCCTGAACACTGAAGCTTTCTTT
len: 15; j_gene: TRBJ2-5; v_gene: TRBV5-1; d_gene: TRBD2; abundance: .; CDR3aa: CASSQARLAKETQYF; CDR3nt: TGCGCCAGCAGCCAGGCCAGACTAGCCAAAGAGACCCAGTACTTC
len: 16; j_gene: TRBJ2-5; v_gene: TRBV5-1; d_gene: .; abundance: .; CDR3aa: CASSRRGTHLQETQYF; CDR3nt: TGCGCCAGCAGCCGGAGGGGGACTCACCTCCAAGAGACCCAGTACTTC
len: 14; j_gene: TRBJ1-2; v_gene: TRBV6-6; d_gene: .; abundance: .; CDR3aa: CASRYSRSQNGYTF; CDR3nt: TGTGCCAGCAGGTACTCGAGGTCACAGAATGGCTACACCTTC
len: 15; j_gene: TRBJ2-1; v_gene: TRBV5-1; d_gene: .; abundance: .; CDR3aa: CASSLFDYSGNEQFF; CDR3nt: TGCGCCAGCAGCTTGTTTGACTACTCGGGCAATGAGCAGTTCTTC
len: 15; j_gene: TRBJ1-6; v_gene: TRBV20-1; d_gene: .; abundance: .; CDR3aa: CSARKEGPKPTPLHF; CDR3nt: TGCAGTGCTAGAAAGGAAGGCCCTAAGCCCACACCCCTCCACTTT
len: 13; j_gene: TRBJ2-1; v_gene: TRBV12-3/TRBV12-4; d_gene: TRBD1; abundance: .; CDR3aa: CASSNRGDSEQFF; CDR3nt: TGTGCCAGCAGTAACAGGGGGGACAGCGAGCAGTTCTTC
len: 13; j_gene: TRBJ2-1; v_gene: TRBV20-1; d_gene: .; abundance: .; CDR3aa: CSASDPYGDEQFF; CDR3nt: TGCAGTGCCAGCGATCCCTATGGAGATGAGCAGTTCTTC
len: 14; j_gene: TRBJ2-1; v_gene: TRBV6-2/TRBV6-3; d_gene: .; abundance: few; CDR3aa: CASSYSPGKREQFF; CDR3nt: TGTGCCAGCAGTTACTCGCCAGGGAAGCGTGAGCAGTTCTTC
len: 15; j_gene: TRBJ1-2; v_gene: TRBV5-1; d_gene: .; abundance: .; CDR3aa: CASGPEGGQHYGYTF; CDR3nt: TGCGCCAGCGGCCCCGAGGGAGGACAGCACTATGGCTACACCTTC
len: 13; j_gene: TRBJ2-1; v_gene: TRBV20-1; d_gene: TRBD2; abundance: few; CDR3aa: CSARDPSGNEQFF; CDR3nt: TGCAGTGCTAGAGATCCTAGCGGAAATGAGCAGTTCTTC
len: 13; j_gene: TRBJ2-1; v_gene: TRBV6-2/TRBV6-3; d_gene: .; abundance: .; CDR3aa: CASSYISYNEQFF; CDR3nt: TGTGCCAGCAGTTACATCTCCTACAATGAGCAGTTCTTC
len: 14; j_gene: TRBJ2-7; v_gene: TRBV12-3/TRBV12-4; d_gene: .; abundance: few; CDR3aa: CASSPWDKSYEQYF; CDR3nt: TGTGCCAGCAGTCCCTGGGACAAGTCCTACGAGCAGTACTTC
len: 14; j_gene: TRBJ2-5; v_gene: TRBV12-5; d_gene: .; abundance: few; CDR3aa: CASDAGTFQETQYF; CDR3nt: TGTGCTAGTGACGCCGGGACATTCCAAGAGACCCAGTACTTC
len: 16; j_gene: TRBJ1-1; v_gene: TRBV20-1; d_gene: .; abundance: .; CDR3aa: CSAELMGQPPYTEAFF; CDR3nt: TGCAGTGCTGAATTGATGGGCCAGCCACCTTACACTGAAGCTTTCTTT
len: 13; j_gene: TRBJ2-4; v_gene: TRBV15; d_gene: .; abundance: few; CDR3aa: CATSRDRKGSQYF; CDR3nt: TGTGCCACCAGCAGAGATCGGAAGGGATCGCAGTACTTC
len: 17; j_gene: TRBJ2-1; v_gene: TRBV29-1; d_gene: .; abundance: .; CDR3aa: CSVEDQRGSGEFNEQFF; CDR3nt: TGCAGCGTTGAAGATCAGAGAGGTAGTGGGGAGTTCAATGAGCAGTTCTTC
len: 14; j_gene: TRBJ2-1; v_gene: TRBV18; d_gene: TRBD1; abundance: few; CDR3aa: CASSPYTGGNEQFF; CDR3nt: TGTGCCAGCTCACCATACACAGGGGGCAATGAGCAGTTCTTC
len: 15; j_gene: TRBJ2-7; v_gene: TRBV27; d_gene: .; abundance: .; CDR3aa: CASSFGQGYFYEQYF; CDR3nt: TGTGCCAGCAGTTTCGGGCAGGGATACTTCTACGAGCAGTACTTC
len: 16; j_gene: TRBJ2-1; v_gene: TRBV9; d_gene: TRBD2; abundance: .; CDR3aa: CASSGSGGVSYNEQFF; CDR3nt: TGTGCCAGCAGCGGAAGCGGGGGGGTCTCCTACAATGAGCAGTTCTTC
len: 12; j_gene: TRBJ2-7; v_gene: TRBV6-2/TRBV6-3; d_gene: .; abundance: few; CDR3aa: CASSTDPYEQYF; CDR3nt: TGTGCCAGCAGTACCGACCCTTACGAGCAGTACTTC
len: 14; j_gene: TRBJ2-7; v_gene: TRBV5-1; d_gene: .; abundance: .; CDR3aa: CAGSLATGLYEQYF; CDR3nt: TGCGCCGGCAGCCTAGCGACAGGGTTGTACGAGCAGTACTTC
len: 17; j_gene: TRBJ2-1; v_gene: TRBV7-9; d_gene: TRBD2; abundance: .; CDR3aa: CASSFVAGANSYNEQFF; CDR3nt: TGTGCCAGCAGCTTTGTAGCGGGGGCTAACTCCTACAATGAGCAGTTCTTC
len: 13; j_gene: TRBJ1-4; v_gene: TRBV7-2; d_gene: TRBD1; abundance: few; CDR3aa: CASSLTGVEKLFF; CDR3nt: TGTGCCAGCAGCTTAACAGGGGTCGAAAAACTGTTTTTT
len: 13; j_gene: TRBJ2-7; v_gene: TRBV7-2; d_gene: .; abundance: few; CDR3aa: CASSSRLGYEQYF; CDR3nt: TGTGCCAGCAGCTCCAGACTAGGGTACGAGCAGTACTTC
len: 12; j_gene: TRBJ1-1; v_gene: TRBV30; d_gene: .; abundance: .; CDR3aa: CAWSVLGVEAFF; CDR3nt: TGTGCCTGGAGTGTACTTGGTGTTGAAGCTTTCTTT
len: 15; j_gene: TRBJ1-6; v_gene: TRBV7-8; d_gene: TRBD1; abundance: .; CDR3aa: CASSSAGTGTFIPHF; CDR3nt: TGTGCCAGCAGCTCTGCCGGGACAGGGACCTTCATTCCCCACTTT
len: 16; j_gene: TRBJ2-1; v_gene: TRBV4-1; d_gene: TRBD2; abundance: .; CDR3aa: CASTHTSGGAYNEQFF; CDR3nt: TGCGCCAGCACGCATACTAGCGGGGGAGCCTACAATGAGCAGTTCTTC
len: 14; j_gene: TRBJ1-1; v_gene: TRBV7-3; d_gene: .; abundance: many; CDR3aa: CASSLTGGITEAFF; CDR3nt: TGTGCCAGCAGCTTAACGGGAGGGATCACTGAAGCTTTCTTT